The entry below gives a single TCR beta chain sequence along with its context. Its antigen is not identified. Method: immunoSEQ multiplex PCR; TCRdb's copy keeps in-frame clones and lacks some. The table shows approximately 110,000 clones, with 89% occurring only once. Trimming stripped 4 bases from V and 3 bases from J, with 16 bases between. CDR1 and CDR2 (germline): MDHEN, SYDVKM. This CDR3 comprises 15 residues. This sample was taken from a study of T cell responses to AZD1222 COVID-19 vaccine. Overall study results and limits: Recipients of two AZD1222 doses showed rising Spike-specific TCR breadth and depth.

Here the sequenced sample was peripheral blood, taken 28 days after the second AZD1222 dose. This TCR was recovered from an adult who received the AZD1222 COVID-19 vaccine. The chain has TRBV28 and TRBJ2-7; D might be TRBD2 (6 bases). This CDR3 reads CASSSPDYLSYEQYF. CDR3 nucleotides: TGTGCCAGCAGTTCCCCGGACTACCTTAGCTACGAGCAGTACTTC.